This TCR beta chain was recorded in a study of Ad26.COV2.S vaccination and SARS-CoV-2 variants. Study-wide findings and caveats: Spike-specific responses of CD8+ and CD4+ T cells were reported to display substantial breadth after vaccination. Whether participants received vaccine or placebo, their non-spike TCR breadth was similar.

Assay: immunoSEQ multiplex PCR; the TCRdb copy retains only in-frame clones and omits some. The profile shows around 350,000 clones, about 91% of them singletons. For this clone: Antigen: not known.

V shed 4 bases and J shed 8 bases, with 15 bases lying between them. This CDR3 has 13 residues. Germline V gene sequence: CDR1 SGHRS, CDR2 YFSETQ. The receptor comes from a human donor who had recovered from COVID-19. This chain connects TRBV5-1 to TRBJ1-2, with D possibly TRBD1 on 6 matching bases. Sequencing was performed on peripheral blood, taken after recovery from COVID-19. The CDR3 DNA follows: TGCGCCAGCAGCCCAGGGGACATGAGAGGCTACACCTTC. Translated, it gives CASSPGDMRGYTF.